This paragraph reports one TCR beta chain. Which antigen it targets is not known. No much larger clone exists at a distance of one base, and base qualities are not known. Receptors were amplified or captured by the immunoSEQ multiplex PCR assay. For the multiplex PCR, a mixture combining 60 forward primers for TCR Vbeta segments and 13 reverse primers for TCR Jbeta segments was used. A multiplex PCR assay on genomic DNA amplified the CDR3 region of rearranged TCR beta genes. The amplified TCR beta libraries were sequenced on the Illumina HiSeq System as 87-base-pair reads. In the paper's pipeline: In a later analysis, 70 million to 95 million unique TCR beta chains were counted across the 500 to 850 repertoires, and about 10 million of these chains were shared by at least two donors. Raw reads were error-corrected and collapsed into unique sequences by a nearest-neighbor algorithm in which closely related sequences were merged to remove PCR and sequencing errors. Alignment of CDR3 sequences to IMGT reference sequences was used to assign V, D and J gene segments. For a sequence to be retained, a match of at least six nucleotides was required to both a V gene segment and a J gene segment. Rearrangements were classified as productive when the CDR3 lacked stop codons and remained in frame with V and J, and all other rearrangements were classified as non-productive. CDR3 was defined according to IMGT convention as the region running from the second conserved V-encoded cysteine to the conserved J-encoded phenylalanine. In an earlier analysis of 587 of the donors, sequences lacking an unambiguous match to a single V gene segment were excluded. In an earlier analysis of several hundred of the donors, V segments were called functional above 56.7% productive rearrangements and were called segregating when the between-donor standard deviation exceeded 5%. A statistical classification framework was built to diagnose cytomegalovirus status from the catalog of TCR beta chain sequences. V and J gene assignment, in a later analysis, came from comparing TCR nucleotide sequences with IMGT/GENE-DB human TR gene sequences. A later analysis assigned CDR3 sequences and most-parsimonious VDJ recombination scenarios with the TCRdist pipeline. A later analysis defined each TCR beta chain by its CDR3 amino acid sequence plus V-gene family, and excluded reads lacking a unique V-gene family. As a way to deal with suspected cross-contamination and a sequencing artifact, a later analysis dropped hundreds of nucleotide sequences that were highly shared and had low generation probability. For each public chain, a later analysis derived a clonal expansion index from normalized ranks of inferred template counts within each repertoire. In a later analysis, generation probabilities were computed using a VDJ recombination model fitted to out-of-frame rearrangements, and the results were checked against IGoR. In a later analysis, TCR-TCR, TCR-HLA and TCR-CMV co-occurrence was scored with hypergeometric tests, and a repertoire-size bias correction was applied to TCR pairs. To estimate false discovery rates, a later analysis permuted the HLA or CMV assignments 20 times. In a later analysis, co-occurring TCRs were grouped using DBSCAN, with TCRdist sequence similarity added in when clustering inside HLA-allele-positive subsets. Repertoires with fewer than 30,000 or more than 120,000 public chains, plus five repertoires with anomalous nucleotide sharing, were excluded from co-occurrence clustering. TCRdb mirrors the immuneACCESS table, restricted to in-frame sequences. Some clones are absent from its copies; in checked studies, under half trace to an unresolved V gene, and the reason for the others is unknown. V and J calls and clone size follow that table, whereas D and trimming were derived from the DNA. The sample includes over 80,000 clones, with roughly 67% observed a single time. The ten biggest clones cover approximately 5.8% of the sample.

This entry is derived from a study of cytomegalovirus exposure and HLA in healthy donors (dated by TCRdb to the late 2010s). Background for the entire study: An earlier analysis of about 530 of the donors reported approximately 260 Gb of sequence data and 90 million to 120 million unique TCR beta sequences obtained from about 180 million T cells. Class I and class II HLA loci were covered by the typing at four-digit resolution. The study profiled the T cell repertoires of approximately 700 subjects by immunosequencing and related them to cytomegalovirus serostatus. In a later genetic analysis, genome-wide SNP genotypes for about 55% of the roughly 670 donors were used, and that subset was treated as a discovery cohort. An earlier analysis of about 600 of the donors used high-throughput TCR beta sequencing to judge whether each TCR beta V gene segment behaved as functional or pseudogenic. Every discovery cohort repertoire had been produced on one sequencing platform. Alongside the repertoire data, information on donor age, sex, ethnicity and CMV serostatus was compiled. Rather than using new phenotypic data, the later analysis identified candidate immune exposures from TCR beta sequences and from how often those sequences occurred across donors. Of the roughly 420 genotyped donors, 75% to 85% were placed in the genetic ancestry cluster associated with self-reported Caucasian donors. The study combined high-throughput TCR immunosequencing, statistical association of individual TCRs with disease status, and machine learning to predict cytomegalovirus infection status. The number of donors typed differed by locus, with roughly 620-630 for A, B, C, DRB1 and DQB1, around 500 for DQA1, over 600 for DPA1, and 400 to 490 for DPB1. A separate validation cohort of some 130 different subjects was used in addition to the roughly 720-subject first cohort. Approximately 310 gigabases of sequencing data and approximately 85 million unique TCR sequences were included in an early release covering roughly 700 HLA-typed donors. In a later analysis, previously published TCR beta repertoires from 670 or so donors were re-analyzed and high-resolution HLA genotyping was added so that TCR occurrence patterns could be studied. Roughly five DR-DQ haplotypes were handled as single units for association and clustering because linkage in the cohort was strong. The study aimed to test whether signatures of past pathogen exposure could be identified by cataloging public T cell receptors. Among some 410 genotyped donors of the cohort, an average of around 220,000 unique TCR beta nucleotide sequences was sequenced per donor, of which roughly 17% were non-productive. The paper's findings and limits, for the study overall: According to a later analysis, parvovirus B19, influenza, CMV and Epstein-Barr virus appeared linked to several top co-occurrence clusters. A cluster of highly shared sequence variants was judged likely to be a technical artifact of the sequencing pipeline. Some IMGT-functional V segments, including TRBV6-2 and TRBV6-3, could not be told apart with the 87-base-pair reads, so those segments were excluded. The classifier was reported to diagnose cytomegalovirus status with high specificity and sensitivity in both the original cohort and the validation cohort. Strong co-occurrence of HLA alleles, especially DR and DQ, made assigning TCR associations to individual alleles difficult. The earlier analysis of fewer than 750 of the donors excluded about 16 rarely observed V segments, including chromosome 9 orphons, because counts were too low. According to the authors, the approach could potentially be generalized to other disease states and immunological phenotypes. In this cohort, only TCR beta chains were sequenced, and detectable features were limited by the absence of alpha or paired-chain data. In an earlier analysis of approximately 590 of the donors, most TCR beta V segments appeared in productive rearrangements about 90% or about 30% of the time, broadly matching IMGT annotations. Specific HLA alleles were associated with 15,000 to 20,000 TCR beta sequences at a false discovery rate of 0.05 in a later analysis. A further reported finding was that TCR beta sequences accurately predicted the HLA-A and HLA-B alleles for most subjects in the first cohort. While some public TCRs were present in many individuals, most TCR sequences turned up only very rarely across donors. Linkage disequilibrium might explain the correlated functional status among segregating V segments, but an unknown experimental factor could not be ruled out. In vitro tests confirmed that a few of the cytomegalovirus-associated TCR beta chains recognize cytomegalovirus antigens. According to a later analysis, TCR association rates differed among HLA loci, with DRB1 alleles showing the most associated TCRs and HLA-C alleles showing the fewest. The presence/absence analyses assumed that sequencing depth was roughly uniform across donors, and that assumption may not be true. A later genetic analysis reported fewer N-insertions in productive TCRs among donors in an Asian-associated ancestry cluster than the approximately 700-donor mean. The study listed 164 TCR beta chains as associated with cytomegalovirus. The only immune exposure information available for the cohort was CMV serostatus. According to a later analysis, most CMV-associated TCR beta chains appeared to be HLA-restricted, and the HLA associations seemed to be driven largely by CMV exposure. In a later analysis, HLA-associated TCR beta chains were found to be more clonally expanded and to have lower generation probabilities than equally common non-associated chains. Because some donors lacked HLA typing at each locus, the association tests relied only on the typed subset. A later genetic analysis associated a missense DCLRE1C variant with V-gene and J-gene trimming of TCR beta chains, and an independent cohort replicated the association.

Taken from the germline V gene, the CDR1 and CDR2 loops are SGHRS and YFSETQ. From cysteine to phenylalanine, the CDR3 is 16 amino acids long. The kept DNA is CDR3 alone, 48 bases in frame from the first base. V ends up 0 bases short and J 2 bases short, with an unmatched junction base count of 6. The cohort consisted of 650 to 700 healthy bone marrow donors. At the time of sampling, every cohort member was nominally healthy, though immune exposures that went unrecorded were likely present. The donor was CMV seropositive and belonged to the group of 250 to 300 seropositive cohort members. A peripheral blood sample was collected from each donor, and TCR beta sequencing was performed on peripheral blood mononuclear cells. Genomic DNA extraction from the blood cell samples was performed with the Qiagen DNeasy Blood Extraction Kit.

The chain uses TRBV5-1 and TRBJ1-2; TRBD1 fits 8 bases in the junction. This clonotype was sampled from a boy aged 5-17 years in good health and CMV-seropositive. The source material was PBMCs. The bases read TGCGCCAGCAGCTTGGCCCCCCAGGGGGCCAACTATGGCTACACCTTC. It translates as CASSLAPQGANYGYTF.